The 21 T cell receptor beta chains below all came from one sample that was sequenced in a study of blood T cells in healthy people across ages. Through a sample-barcoded 5' primer and a J-beta primer mix, a second PCR was run for roughly 6 to 11 cycles. TCRdb itself ran the 5' RACE reads through MiXCR, one entry per CDR3 protein. The table shows hundreds of thousands of distinct CDR3 sequences, with roughly 53% occurring only once. The sequenced sample was blood. The receptors were sampled from a man in his 60s in good health.

This clonotype turned up a few times. V is TRBV24-1 and J is TRBJ2-6; D may be TRBD1 (5 bases). The CDR3 spans 15 residues. Germline loops: CDR1 KGHDR, CDR2 SFDVKD. Trimming shortened V by 2 bases and J by 2 bases, and 6 bases separated the two germline ends. CDR3 amino acids: CATSDSGTGANVLTF. CDR3 DNA sequence: TGTGCCACCAGTGATTCAGGGACTGGGGCCAACGTCCTGACTTTC.

This clonotype was seen many times. V is TRBV29-1 and J is TRBJ1-5, with D maybe TRBD1 (5 bases). The CDR3 spans 12 residues. The V gene's germline CDR1 is SQVTM and CDR2 ANQGSEA. The V end was cut by 7 bases, the J end by 5 bases, with 12 bases between. This CDR3 reads CSASGGDQPQHF. In DNA, the CDR3 is TGCAGCGCCAGTGGGGGGGATCAGCCCCAGCATTTT.

The rearrangement joins TRBV9 to TRBJ1-6; no definite D call. Germline V gene sequence: CDR1 SGDLS, CDR2 YYNGEE. With 0 bases removed from V and 6 bases from J, the gap between germline ends came to 7 bases. This CDR3 is built from 14 residues. CDR3 region: CASSVGGFNSPLHF. As DNA, the CDR3 is TGTGCCAGCAGCGTAGGGGGATTTAATTCACCCCTCCACTTT.

The V call is TRBV25-1, the J call TRBJ2-5; no clear D gene. V gave up 6 bases and J gave up 11 bases, with 16 bases separating them. Germline V lookup: CDR1 MGHDK, CDR2 SYGVNS. This CDR3 has 12 residues. CDR3 sequence (DNA): TGTGCCAGCAGATCCCTCGGCAATGAGCAGTACTTC. Residues: CASRSLGNEQYF. Full variable domain (rest looked up from reference TRBV25-1 and TRBJ2-5): EADIYQTPRYLVIGTGKKITLECSQTMGHDKMYWYQQDPGMELHLIHYSYGVNSTEKGDLSSESTVSRIRTEHFPLTLESARPSHTSQYLCASRSLGNEQYFGPGTRLLVL.

The chain employs TRBV24-1 and TRBJ2-5; no clear D. Germline lookup yields CDR1 KGHDR and CDR2 SFDVKD. Trimming removed 5 bases at V and 0 bases at J, with 6 bases between. The CDR3 loop spans 13 amino acids. In DNA, the CDR3 is TGTGCCACCAGTGGCGCCAACCAAGAGACCCAGTACTTC. Translation gives CATSGANQETQYF.

The chain is built from TRBV20-1 and TRBJ2-3; 9 bases align to TRBD2. Germline assignment: CDR1 DFQATT and CDR2 SNEGSKA (reference sequence). CDR3 length equals 15 residues. V dropped 2 bases and J dropped 2; count of bases not matched to a gene: 5. CDR3 loop: CSARLGGRDTDTQYF. The CDR3 nucleotides are TGCAGTGCTAGACTAGGCGGGAGGGACACAGATACGCAGTATTTT.

The rearrangement links TRBV5-1 to TRBJ2-3, with 8 bases identical to TRBD2. Germline V gives CDR1 SGHRS, CDR2 YFSETQ. This CDR3 contains 18 residues. V lost 0 bases, J lost 6 bases, and 15 bases stayed unmatched. Written as DNA, the CDR3 is TGCGCCAGCAGCTTGGCCGCGAATACGGGGGGGCCCAGCGATACGCAGTATTTT. Amino acids: CASSLAANTGGPSDTQYF.

The chain carries TRBV6-1 and TRBJ1-2, with 7 bases that match TRBD1. From germline, CDR1 is MNHNS and CDR2 SASEGT. Unmatched junction bases numbered 16, after V lost 8 bases and J lost 4 bases. The CDR3 runs 16 residues. The CDR3 coding sequence is TGTGCCAGCGCCCGTGGGACAGCCAGTGTCTTCTATGGCTACACCTTC. This sequence encodes CASARGTASVFYGYTF.

This rearrangement joins TRBV12-3 or TRBV12-4 to TRBJ2-3, with TRBD2 identical over 14 bases. The CDR3 consists of 18 residues. V was pared by 4 bases and J by 3 bases, with 9 bases of the junction left unmatched. In DNA, the CDR3 is TGTGCCAGCAGTTCAGGACTAGCGGGGGGTTGGAGGACAGATACGCAGTATTTT. This translates into CASSSGLAGGWRTDTQYF.

This chain connects TRBV4-1 to TRBJ2-5; D is undetermined. Germline loops: CDR1 MGHRA, CDR2 YSYEKL. V was pared by 0 bases and J by 2 bases, with 7 bases between. The CDR3 is 14 residues long. CDR3 sequence reads: CASSQDNRQETQYF. The CDR3 bases are TGCGCCAGCAGCCAAGATAACAGACAAGAGACCCAGTACTTC.

The chain employs TRBV12-3 or TRBV12-4 and TRBJ1-2; D perhaps matches TRBD1 (6 bases). The V gene lost 5 bases and the J gene lost 7 bases, with 17 bases spanning the gap. The CDR3 has 14 residues. CDR3 residues: CASSPEGGMSGYTF. The CDR3 nucleotides read TGTGCCAGCAGTCCCGAGGGGGGGATGAGTGGCTACACCTTC.

The chain combines TRBV7-9 with TRBJ2-6; 8 bases map to TRBD1. After removal of 7 bases from V and 0 bases from J, the junction contained 11 bases not matched to a gene. The germline CDR1 and CDR2 sequences are SEHNR and FQNEAQ (reference sequence). The CDR3 runs to 18 residues. The CDR3 DNA reads TGTGCCAGCATCCTCCCCGGGACAGGCCCCTCTGGGGCCAACGTCCTGACTTTC. Translating gives CASILPGTGPSGANVLTF.

V gene TRBV6-1 combines with J gene TRBJ2-5; TRBD1 might be the D (7 bases). The V end was cut by 2 bases, the J end by 4 bases, with 17 bases between. The CDR3 length is 16 residues. The germline CDR1 and CDR2 sequences are MNHNS and SASEGT. The CDR3 here is CASSERRGRERETQYF. The CDR3 DNA reads TGTGCCAGCAGTGAAAGAAGGGGGCGGGAACGAGAGACCCAGTACTTC.

A few counts support this clonotype. The chain couples TRBV7-2 to TRBJ1-6; tentative D call: TRBD1 (5 bases). The CDR3 runs to 14 residues. Germline values: CDR1 SGHTA, CDR2 FQGNSA. The V and J ends lost 8 bases and 6 bases respectively, with 14 bases between them. The CDR3 reads CASSPGHGNSPLHF. The CDR3 DNA sequence: TGTGCCAGCTCCCCAGGGCACGGTAATTCACCCCTCCACTTT.

The chain links TRBV6-1 to TRBJ2-5, with D perhaps TRBD1 (6 bases). The CDR3 has 13 amino acids. Germline V CDR1 and CDR2: MNHNS, SASEGT. V was shortened by 8 bases and J by 5 bases, with 15 bases between the two germline ends. The CDR3 spells CASSGQTPETQYF. The DNA of the CDR3 is TGTGCCAGCTCCGGACAGACACCGGAGACCCAGTACTTC.

This clonotype has just a few counts. The chain couples TRBV2 to TRBJ2-5; 7 bases fit TRBD1. CDR1 and CDR2 (germline): SNHLY, FYNNEI. The CDR3 loop spans 12 amino acids. J gave up 5 bases and V 5 bases, and 2 bases lay outside the gene matches. The CDR3 bases are TGTGCCAGCAGTAAACAGGGGGAGACCCAGTACTTC. It specifies CASSKQGETQYF.

This clonotype has only a few counts. The rearrangement links TRBV4-1 to TRBJ2-4, with 7 nucleotides matching TRBD2. The J segment lost 1 base and the V segment lost 3 bases, leaving 3 bases of the junction unmatched. Germline CDR1 reads MGHRA; CDR2 reads YSYEKL. The CDR3 length is 15 residues. The CDR3 bases are TGCGCCAGCAGCCAGGGGCGGGGGGCCAAAAACATTCAGTACTTC. It translates to CASSQGRGAKNIQYF.

The chain links TRBV12-3 or TRBV12-4 to TRBJ2-7, with TRBD2 matching over 7 bases. This CDR3 is built from 14 residues. Unmatched junction bases numbered 9, after V lost 1 base and J lost 9 bases. This chain's CDR3 is CASSLGVAGGSQYF. The DNA of the CDR3 is TGTGCCAGCAGTTTAGGGGTAGCGGGTGGATCGCAGTACTTC.

This chain joins TRBV7-2 and TRBJ2-7; D call uncertain. This CDR3 has 16 residues. The germline V gene encodes CDR1 SGHTA and CDR2 FQGNSA. Deletions cut 0 bases from V and 6 bases from J, with 18 bases between. The DNA of the CDR3 is TGTGCCAGCAGCTTAGCGTCGCCAGGACCCTTGGGCGAGCAGTACTTC. Its protein is CASSLASPGPLGEQYF.

V usage is TRBV12-3 or TRBV12-4 and J usage is TRBJ2-7; 11 positions match TRBD1. TRBJ2-4 matches the DNA end more closely, so the J call is doubtful. This CDR3 is 18 amino acids long. The CDR3 region is CASSLAGWTGGGGNIQYF. For the CDR3, the DNA is TGTGCCAGCAGTTTGGCTGGGTGGACAGGGGGCGGGGGAAACATTCAGTACTTC.

V and J are TRBV3-1 and TRBJ1-2; a possible D gene is TRBD1 (5 bases). The ends were cut back, 3 bases at V and 8 bases at J, with 16 bases in the middle. This CDR3 region has 14 residues. The germline CDR1 and CDR2 sequences are LGHDT and YNNKEL (reference sequence). The CDR3 bases are TGTGCCAGCAGCCACGACGGGGCCCTTGAGGGCTACACCTTC. Its protein product is CASSHDGALEGYTF.